The 10 T cell receptor beta chains below come from one sample, sequenced in a study of shared clonotypes between healthy human individuals. TCRdb's table, derived via immunoSEQ multiplex PCR, lists solely in-frame clones and lacks some. The table lists some 2 million clones, 85% to 95% of them singletons. The source material was naive CD4+ T cells sorted from blood. Subset described: CD45RA+ positively selected. The receptors shown here come from a man between 18 and 35 years old in good health.

This clone was recorded once. V is TRBV19 and J is TRBJ2-1; 10 bases map to TRBD2. With 5 bases clipped from V and 7 bases from J, the junction kept 11 bases outside the gene matches. The CDR3 spans 16 residues. Germline V lookup: CDR1 LNHDA, CDR2 SQIVND (reference sequence). CDR3 coding DNA: TGTGCCAGTAGTTCCCTACTAGCGGGATTTGGGAATGAGCAGTTCTTC. Translated, it gives CASSSLLAGFGNEQFF.

This rearrangement joins TRBV14 to TRBJ1-1, with D possibly matching TRBD1 (5 bases). Germline V CDR1 and CDR2: SGHDN, FVKESK. The V end lost 1 base, the J end lost 8 bases, and 11 bases lay between the germline ends. The CDR3 consists of 13 residues. CDR3 amino acids: CASSQVLKGEAFF. The CDR3 DNA follows: TGTGCCAGCAGCCAAGTCCTAAAGGGGGAAGCTTTCTTT.

The chain joins TRBV9 to TRBJ2-2, with TRBD2 matching over 10 bases. The CDR3 runs 15 residues. Germline V lookup: CDR1 SGDLS, CDR2 YYNGEE. Unmatched junction bases numbered 1, after V lost 3 bases and J lost 2 bases. The CDR3 loop is CASSGTSGNTGELFF. In DNA form, the CDR3 reads TGTGCCAGCAGCGGGACTAGCGGAAACACCGGGGAGCTGTTTTTT.

The chain joins TRBV9 to TRBJ1-2, with TRBD1 as a possible D gene (5 bases). The V end was cut by 0 bases, the J end by 3 bases, with 18 bases between. Germline values: CDR1 SGDLS, CDR2 YYNGEE. This CDR3 has 17 residues. The CDR3: CASSVVTRRGGHYGYTF. CDR3 sequence (DNA): TGTGCCAGCAGCGTAGTGACGAGGAGGGGCGGTCACTATGGCTACACCTTC. The whole variable domain, remainder taken from reference TRBV9 and TRBJ1-2, is DSGVTQTPKHLITATGQRVTLRCSPRSGDLSVYWYQQSLDQGLQFLIQYYNGEERAKGNILERFSAQQFPDLHSELNLSSLELGDSALYFCASSVVTRRGGHYGYTFGSGTRLTVV.

The chain joins TRBV25-1 to TRBJ2-5, with 7 positions matching TRBD2. CDR3 size: 14 residues. Unmatched junction bases numbered 10, after V lost 6 bases and J lost 6 bases. Germline CDR1 is MGHDK and CDR2 is SYGVNS. CDR3 residues: CASSHPGRAKTQYF. For the CDR3, the DNA is TGTGCCAGCAGCCACCCGGGGAGGGCGAAGACCCAGTACTTC. The whole variable domain, remainder taken from reference TRBV25-1 and TRBJ2-5, is EADIYQTPRYLVIGTGKKITLECSQTMGHDKMYWYQQDPGMELHLIHYSYGVNSTEKGDLSSESTVSRIRTEHFPLTLESARPSHTSQYLCASSHPGRAKTQYFGPGTRLLVL.

V gene TRBV27 combines with J gene TRBJ2-2; weak D call: TRBD1 (6 bases). The CDR3 consists of 16 residues. Germline V CDR1 and CDR2: MNHEY, SMNVEV (reference sequence). Trimming took 5 bases from V and 1 from J, leaving 14 bases between them. CDR3 sequence reads: CASSPTGQLNTGELFF. Written as DNA, the CDR3 is TGTGCCAGCAGTCCTACTGGACAGCTGAACACCGGGGAGCTGTTTTTT.

The genes are TRBV18 and TRBJ2-1; D not certain. Deletions cut 0 bases from V and 9 bases from J, with 12 bases between. Germline lookup yields CDR1 KGHSH and CDR2 LQKENI. The CDR3 is 14 residues long. CDR3 DNA: TGTGCCAGCTCACCACCGAGCACCTTCCTTGAGCAGTTCTTC. Translation: CASSPPSTFLEQFF.

This rearrangement joins TRBV6-5 to TRBJ2-5; D not resolved. The CDR3 is made up of 12 amino acids. V gave up 6 bases and J gave up 5 bases, with 10 bases separating them. Per the germline V gene, CDR1 is MNHEY and CDR2 is SVGAGI. CDR3 DNA: TGTGCCAGCAGACAAGACACGGAGACCCAGTACTTC. Its protein is CASRQDTETQYF.

The sample holds one count of this clone. This chain connects TRBV6-5 to TRBJ1-2; no clear D gene. The CDR3 extends over 15 amino acids. V lost 4 bases to trimming and J lost 2 bases, with 14 bases between them. Germline CDR1 MNHEY, CDR2 SVGAGI. In nucleotides, the CDR3 is TGTGCCAGCAGTTCCCCAGATGCGGGAAACTATGGCTACACCTTC. It codes for CASSSPDAGNYGYTF.

This rearrangement joins TRBV5-1 to TRBJ1-2; a weak D match, TRBD1 (6 bases). V was trimmed by 2 bases and J by 2 bases, leaving 13 bases between them. Germline V CDR1 and CDR2: SGHRS, YFSETQ. The CDR3 extends over 15 amino acids. The CDR3 sequence is CASSFTGQQNYGYTF. In DNA, the CDR3 is TGCGCCAGCAGCTTCACAGGACAGCAAAACTATGGCTACACCTTC.